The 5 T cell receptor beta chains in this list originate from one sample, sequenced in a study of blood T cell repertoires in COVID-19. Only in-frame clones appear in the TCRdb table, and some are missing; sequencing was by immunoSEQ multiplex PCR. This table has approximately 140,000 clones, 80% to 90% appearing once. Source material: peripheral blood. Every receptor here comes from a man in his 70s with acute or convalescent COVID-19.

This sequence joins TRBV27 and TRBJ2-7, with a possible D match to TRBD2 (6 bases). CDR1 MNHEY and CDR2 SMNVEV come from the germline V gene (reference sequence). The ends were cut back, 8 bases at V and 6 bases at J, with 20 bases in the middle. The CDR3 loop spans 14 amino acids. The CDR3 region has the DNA TGTGCCAGCGGCCTCACTGGGGGGACTTTCGAGCAGTACTTC. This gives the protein CASGLTGGTFEQYF.

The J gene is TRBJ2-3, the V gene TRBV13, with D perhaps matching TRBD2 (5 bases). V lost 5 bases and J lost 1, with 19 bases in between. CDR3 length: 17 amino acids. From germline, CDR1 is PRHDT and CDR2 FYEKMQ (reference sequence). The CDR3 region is CASSIGVMASGTDTQYF. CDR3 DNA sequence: TGTGCCAGCAGCATCGGGGTTATGGCGTCTGGCACAGATACGCAGTATTTT. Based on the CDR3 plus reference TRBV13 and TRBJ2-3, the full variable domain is AAGVIQSPRHLIKEKRETATLKCYPIPRHDTVYWYQQGPGQDPQFLISFYEKMQSDKGSIPDRFSAQQFSDYHSELNMSSLELGDSALYFCASSIGVMASGTDTQYFGPGTRLTVL.

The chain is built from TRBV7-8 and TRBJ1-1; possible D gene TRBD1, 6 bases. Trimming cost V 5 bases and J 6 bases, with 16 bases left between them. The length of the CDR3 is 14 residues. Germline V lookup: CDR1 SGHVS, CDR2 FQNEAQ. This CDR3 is CASSTDRRRAEAFF. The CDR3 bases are TGTGCCAGCAGCACCGACAGGAGGCGCGCTGAAGCTTTCTTT.

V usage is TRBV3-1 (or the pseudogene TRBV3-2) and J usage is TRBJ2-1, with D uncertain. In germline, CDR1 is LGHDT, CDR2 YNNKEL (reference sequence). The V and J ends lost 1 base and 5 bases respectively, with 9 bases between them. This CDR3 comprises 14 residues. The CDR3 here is CASSQAGHNNEQFF. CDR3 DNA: TGTGCCAGCAGCCAAGCGGGTCATAACAATGAGCAGTTCTTC.

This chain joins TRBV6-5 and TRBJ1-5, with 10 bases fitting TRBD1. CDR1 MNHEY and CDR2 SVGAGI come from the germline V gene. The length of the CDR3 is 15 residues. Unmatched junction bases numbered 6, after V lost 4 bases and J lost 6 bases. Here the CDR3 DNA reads TGTGCCAGCAGTTGGACAGGGGGTCTTGGTCAGCCCCAGCATTTT. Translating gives CASSWTGGLGQPQHF.